What follows is one TCR beta chain and its context. The antigen remains unidentified. These data come from a study of cytomegalovirus exposure and HLA in healthy donors. On the study more broadly: Early release data held some 79 million unique TCRs from HLA-typed donors.

Study-wide results and limits: The study designated 150 or so TCR beta chains cytomegalovirus-associated. The productive fraction for most TCR beta V segments was about 87% or about 30% in an earlier analysis.

Use of 60 Vbeta and 13 Jbeta primers characterized the PCR. TCRdb's copy holds only in-frame clones and misses some; the assay was immunoSEQ multiplex PCR. The sample shows 150,000 to 200,000 clones, about 84% of them seen only once. Germline CDR1 reads SGHNT; CDR2 reads YENEEA. The CDR3 contains 13 residues. The V end lost 5 bases, the J end lost 5 bases, and 12 bases lay between the germline ends. The sequenced sample was PBMCs. This rearrangement joins TRBV11-3 to TRBJ1-1; D possibly corresponds to TRBD1 (5 bases). The TCR was taken from a man aged 18 to 29 in good health and CMV-seronegative. The CDR3 DNA is TGTGCCAGCAGCGCAGTCGGGGGTACTGAAGCTTTCTTT. It encodes CASSAVGGTEAFF.